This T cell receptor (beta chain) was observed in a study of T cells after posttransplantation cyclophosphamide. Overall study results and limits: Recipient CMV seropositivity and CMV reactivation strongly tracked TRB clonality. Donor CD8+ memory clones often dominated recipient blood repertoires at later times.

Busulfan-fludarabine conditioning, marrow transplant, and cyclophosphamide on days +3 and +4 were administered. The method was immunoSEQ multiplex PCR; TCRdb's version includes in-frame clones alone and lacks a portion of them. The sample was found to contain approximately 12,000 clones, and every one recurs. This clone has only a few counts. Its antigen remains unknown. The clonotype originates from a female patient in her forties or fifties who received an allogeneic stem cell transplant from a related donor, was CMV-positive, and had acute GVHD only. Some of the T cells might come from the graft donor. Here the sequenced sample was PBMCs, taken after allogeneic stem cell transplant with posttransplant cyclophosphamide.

The CDR3: CASSEQGRNYGYTF. The CDR3, as DNA: TGTGCCAGCAGTGAACAGGGTAGGAACTATGGCTACACCTTC. This chain connects TRBV2 to TRBJ1-2; D possibly corresponds to TRBD1 (5 bases). V was pared by 2 bases and J by 2 bases, with 9 bases between. This CDR3 is 14 amino acids long. Germline V gene sequence: CDR1 SNHLY, CDR2 FYNNEI.